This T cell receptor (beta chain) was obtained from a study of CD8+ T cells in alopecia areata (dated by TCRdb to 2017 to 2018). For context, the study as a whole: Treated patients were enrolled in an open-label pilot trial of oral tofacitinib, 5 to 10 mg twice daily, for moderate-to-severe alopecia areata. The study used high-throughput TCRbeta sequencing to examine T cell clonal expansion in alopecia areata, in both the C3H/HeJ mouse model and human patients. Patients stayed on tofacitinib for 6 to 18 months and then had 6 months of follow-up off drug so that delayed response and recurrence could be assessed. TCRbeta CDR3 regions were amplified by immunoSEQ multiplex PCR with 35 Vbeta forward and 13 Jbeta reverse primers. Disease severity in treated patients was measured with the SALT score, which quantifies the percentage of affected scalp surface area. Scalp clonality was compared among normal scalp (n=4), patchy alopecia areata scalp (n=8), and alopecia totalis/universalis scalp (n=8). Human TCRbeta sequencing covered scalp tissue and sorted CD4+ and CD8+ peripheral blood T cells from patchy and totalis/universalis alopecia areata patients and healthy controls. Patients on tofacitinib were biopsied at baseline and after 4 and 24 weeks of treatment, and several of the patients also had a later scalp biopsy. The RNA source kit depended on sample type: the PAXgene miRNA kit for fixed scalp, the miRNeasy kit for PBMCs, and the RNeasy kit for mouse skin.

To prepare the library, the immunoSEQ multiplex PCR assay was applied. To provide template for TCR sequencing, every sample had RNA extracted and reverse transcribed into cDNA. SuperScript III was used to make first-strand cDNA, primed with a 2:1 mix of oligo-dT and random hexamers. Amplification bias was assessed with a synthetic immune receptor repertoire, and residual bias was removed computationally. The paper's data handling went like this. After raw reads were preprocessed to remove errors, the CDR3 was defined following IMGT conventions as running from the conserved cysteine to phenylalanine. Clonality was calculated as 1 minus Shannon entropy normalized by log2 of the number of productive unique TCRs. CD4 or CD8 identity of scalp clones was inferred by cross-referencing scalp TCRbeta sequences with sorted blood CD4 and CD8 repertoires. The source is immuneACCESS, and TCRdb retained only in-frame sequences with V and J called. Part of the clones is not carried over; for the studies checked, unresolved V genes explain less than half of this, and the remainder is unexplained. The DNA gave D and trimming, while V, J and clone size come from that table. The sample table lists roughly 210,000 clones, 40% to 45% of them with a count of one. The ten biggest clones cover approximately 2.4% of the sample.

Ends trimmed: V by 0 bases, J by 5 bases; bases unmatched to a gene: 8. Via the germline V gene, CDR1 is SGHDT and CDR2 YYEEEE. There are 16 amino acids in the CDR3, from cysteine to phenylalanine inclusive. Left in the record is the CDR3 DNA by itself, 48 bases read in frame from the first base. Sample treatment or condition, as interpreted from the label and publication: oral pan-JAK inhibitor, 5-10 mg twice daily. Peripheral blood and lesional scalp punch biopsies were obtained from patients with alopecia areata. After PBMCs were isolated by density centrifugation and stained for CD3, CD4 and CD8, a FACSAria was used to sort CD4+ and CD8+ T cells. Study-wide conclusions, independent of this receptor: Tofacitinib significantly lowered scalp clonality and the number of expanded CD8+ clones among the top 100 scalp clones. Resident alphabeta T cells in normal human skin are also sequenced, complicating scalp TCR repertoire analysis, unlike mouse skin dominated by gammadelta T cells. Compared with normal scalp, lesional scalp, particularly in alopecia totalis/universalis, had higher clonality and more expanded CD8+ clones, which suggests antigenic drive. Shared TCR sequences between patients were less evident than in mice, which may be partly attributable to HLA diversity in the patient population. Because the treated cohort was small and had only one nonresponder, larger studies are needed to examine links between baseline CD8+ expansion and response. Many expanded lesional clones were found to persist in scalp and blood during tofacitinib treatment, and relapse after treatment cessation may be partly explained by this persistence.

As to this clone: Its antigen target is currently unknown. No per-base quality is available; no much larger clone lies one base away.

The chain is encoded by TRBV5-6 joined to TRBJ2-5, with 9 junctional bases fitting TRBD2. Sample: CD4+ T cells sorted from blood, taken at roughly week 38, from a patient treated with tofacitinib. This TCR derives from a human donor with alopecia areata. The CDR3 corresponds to CASSLEPGLAAETQYF. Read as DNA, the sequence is TGTGCCAGCAGCTTGGAACCGGGACTAGCAGCCGAGACCCAGTACTTC. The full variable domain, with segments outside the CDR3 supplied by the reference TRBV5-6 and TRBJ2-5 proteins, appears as DAGVTQSPTHLIKTRGQQVTLRCSPKSGHDTVSWYQQALGQGPQFIFQYYEEEERQRGNFPDRFSGHQFPNYSSELNVNALLLGDSALYLCASSLEPGLAAETQYFGPGTRLLVL.